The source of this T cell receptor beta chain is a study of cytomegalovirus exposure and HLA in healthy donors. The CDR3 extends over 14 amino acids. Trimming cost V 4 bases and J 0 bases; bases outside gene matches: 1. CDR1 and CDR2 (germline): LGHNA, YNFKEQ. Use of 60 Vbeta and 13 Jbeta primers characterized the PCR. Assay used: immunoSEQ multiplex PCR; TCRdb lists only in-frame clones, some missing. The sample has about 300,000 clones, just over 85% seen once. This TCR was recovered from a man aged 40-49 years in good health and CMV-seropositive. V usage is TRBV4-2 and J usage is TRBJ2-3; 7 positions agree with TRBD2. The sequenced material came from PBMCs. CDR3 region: CASSPGGSTDTQYF. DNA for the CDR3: TGTGCCAGCAGCCCCGGGGGGAGCACAGATACGCAGTATTTT.